This T cell receptor beta chain emerged from a study of cytomegalovirus exposure and HLA in healthy donors. V was cut by 4 bases and J by 7 bases, with 11 bases left in between. In germline, CDR1 is LGHNA, CDR2 YSLEER. CDR3 size: 13 residues. Use of 60 Vbeta and 13 Jbeta primers characterized the PCR. Profiling relied on immunoSEQ multiplex PCR, and the TCRdb table lists in-frame clones only, not all of them. The data hold around 75,000 clones, with 70% to 80% observed a single time. The TCR was taken from a man younger than 35 in good health and CMV-seronegative. Input material: PBMCs. V is TRBV4-3 and J is TRBJ2-4; tentatively, D is TRBD1 (5 bases). Here the CDR3 reads CASSPQSGNIQYF. The DNA for the CDR3 is TGCGCCAGCAGCCCCCAATCAGGGAACATTCAGTACTTC.